This TCR beta chain is drawn from a study of PD-L1 blockade in urothelial cancer. Some clones are missing from TCRdb's copy, which holds only in-frame ones; the method was immunoSEQ multiplex PCR. The profile shows about 84,000 clones, around 76% of them singletons. Here the sequenced sample was PBMCs, taken around atezolizumab (anti-PD-L1) treatment. The sequence was collected from a man in his sixties or seventies with urothelial cancer.

The CDR3 DNA follows: TGTGCCAGCAGCAAGACAACAACTAATGAAAAACTGTTTTTT. This codes for CASSKTTTNEKLFF. The rearrangement links TRBV7-2 to TRBJ1-4; D gene ambiguous. CDR3 length equals 14 residues. Germline CDR1 reads SGHTA; CDR2 reads FQGNSA. With 5 bases removed from V and 0 bases from J, the gap between germline ends came to 7 bases.